These 19 T cell receptor beta chains were all obtained from the same sample, sequenced in a study of shared clonotypes between healthy human individuals. Repertoires were generated with immunoSEQ multiplex PCR, while TCRdb's copy carries only in-frame clones and drops some. The data contain around 1.5 million clones, 98% of them singletons. The specimen was naive CD4+ T cells sorted from blood. The subset was: CD45RA+ positively selected. The receptor set was obtained from a man in his thirties or forties in good health.

The chain links TRBV10-2 to TRBJ2-5; no definite D call. The CDR3 spans 16 residues. V lost 2 bases, J lost 7 bases, and 20 bases lay in between. Germline-derived CDR1 and CDR2 are WSHSY and SAAADI. This CDR3 is CASSERAGVPPGTQYF. The CDR3 nucleotides read TGCGCCAGCAGTGAGAGGGCAGGCGTGCCTCCGGGGACCCAGTACTTC.

This clone was detected only once. This chain uses TRBV9 with TRBJ1-2, with D uncertain. This CDR3 spans 14 amino acids. Germline loops: CDR1 SGDLS, CDR2 YYNGEE. With 4 bases removed from V and 6 bases from J, the gap between germline ends came to 16 bases. The CDR3 coding sequence is TGTGCCAGCAGCAAAGACGGAGGGTACGATGGCTACACCTTC. This gives the protein CASSKDGGYDGYTF.

This clone was detected once. DNA for the CDR3: TGTGCCAGCAGACGATCTCTAGCGGGAGGCTACGAGCAGTACTTC. It is translated as CASRRSLAGGYEQYF. The chain has TRBV7-2 and TRBJ2-7, with TRBD2 matching over 11 bases. The V and J ends lost 6 bases and 3 bases, in that order; junction bases with no gene match: 7. The germline V gene encodes CDR1 SGHTA and CDR2 FQGNSA. The CDR3 runs to 15 residues.

This clone showed up just once. The rearrangement links TRBV28 to TRBJ2-2; 7 bases match TRBD2. CDR1 and CDR2 from the germline V gene are MDHEN and SYDVKM. The junction had 8 bases not matched to a gene; V was cut back by 8 bases and J by 8 bases. The CDR3 covers 13 residues. Here the CDR3 reads CASWTSSLGELFF. The CDR3 region has the DNA TGTGCCAGCTGGACTAGTTCTTTGGGGGAGCTGTTTTTT.

The chain employs TRBV28 and TRBJ2-7; the D is unclear. The CDR3 has 11 amino acids. Germline loops: CDR1 MDHEN, CDR2 SYDVKM. Trimming shortened V by 2 bases and J by 7 bases, and 6 bases separated the two germline ends. Written as DNA, the CDR3 is TGTGCCAGCAGTTTAATCCAGGAGCAGTACTTC. Translation gives CASSLIQEQYF.

The rearrangement links TRBV29-1 to TRBJ2-2, with a weak D call TRBD2 (6 bases). The CDR3 has 13 residues. V was clipped by 8 bases and J by 3 bases, with 13 bases between them. Germline CDR1 reads SQVTM; CDR2 reads ANQGSEA. Here the CDR3 reads CSIARDYTGELFF. CDR3 coding DNA: TGCAGCATTGCCCGGGACTACACCGGGGAGCTGTTTTTT.

The chain recombines TRBV6-1 with TRBJ1-5; D unclear. This CDR3 region has 14 residues. V lost 2 bases to trimming and J lost 0 bases, with 5 bases between them. Looked up from germline, CDR1 is MNHNS and CDR2 is SASEGT. In DNA, the CDR3 is TGTGCCAGCAGTGAACCCCATAGCAATCAGCCCCAGCATTTT. Translated, it gives CASSEPHSNQPQHF.

The J gene is TRBJ2-1, the V gene TRBV5-4; 7 bases match TRBD1. V was pared by 2 bases and J by 10 bases, with 6 bases of the junction left unmatched. The CDR3 covers 13 residues. From germline, CDR1 is SGHNT and CDR2 YYREEE (reference sequence). The CDR3 here is CASSFPTGPEQFF. In DNA form, the CDR3 reads TGTGCCAGCAGCTTCCCGACAGGGCCGGAGCAGTTCTTC.

This sequence joins TRBV29-1 and TRBJ1-2; D is possibly TRBD1 (6 bases). Germline-derived CDR1 and CDR2 are SQVTM and ANQGSEA. The CDR3 is 13 residues long. V lost 1 base and J lost 7, with 13 bases in between. CDR3 nucleotides: TGCAGCGTTGAAGGGACAGCGGCTAGTGGCTACACCTTC. Translated, it gives CSVEGTAASGYTF. Filled out from reference TRBV29-1 and TRBJ1-2, the complete variable domain reads SAVISQKPSRDICQRGTSLTIQCQVDSQVTMMFWYRQQPGQSLTLIATANQGSEATYESGFVIDKFPISRPNLTFSTLTVSNMSPEDSSIYLCSVEGTAASGYTFGSGTRLTVV.

The chain recombines TRBV14 with TRBJ2-1; D unresolved. The CDR3 totals 12 residues. Trimming left V 3 bases short and J 8 bases short, with 8 bases between. Germline lookup yields CDR1 SGHDN and CDR2 FVKESK. CDR3 nucleotides: TGTGCCAGCAGCCAGAAGGCGGATGAGCAGTTCTTC. It translates to CASSQKADEQFF.

This sequence joins TRBV5-4 and TRBJ2-4, with 13 bases matching TRBD2. Unmatched junction bases numbered 13, after V lost 4 bases and J lost 6 bases. The CDR3 extends over 18 amino acids. Germline V gene data show CDR1 as SGHNT and CDR2 as YYREEE (reference sequence). The chain's CDR3 is CASSPTSGRLNYGNIQYF. CDR3 sequence (DNA): TGTGCCAGCAGCCCGACTAGCGGGAGGTTAAATTATGGAAACATTCAGTACTTC.

CDR3 residues: CASSFLAGGANTGELFF. CDR3 nucleotide sequence: TGTGCCAGCAGCTTCCTAGCGGGAGGTGCGAACACCGGGGAGCTGTTTTTT. This chain links TRBV11-2 with TRBJ2-2; 11 nucleotides align to TRBD2. This CDR3 is 17 amino acids long. Germline values: CDR1 SGHAT, CDR2 FQNNGV. J was trimmed by 0 bases and V by 3 bases; bases with no gene match: 3.

The rearrangement joins TRBV29-1 to TRBJ1-4; D is perhaps TRBD1 (5 bases). CDR3 size: 12 residues. CDR1 and CDR2 from the germline V gene are SQVTM and ANQGSEA. Trimming stripped 7 bases from V and 8 bases from J, with 14 bases between. CDR3 loop: CSAQDGKEKLFF. CDR3 in DNA: TGCAGCGCACAGGACGGAAAAGAAAAACTGTTTTTT.

The rearrangement joins TRBV5-3 to TRBJ1-5; a weak D match, TRBD1 (5 bases). TRBV5-3 belongs to the ORF category, with a function that is uncertain. The CDR3 is made up of 14 amino acids. V was trimmed by 6 bases and J by 0 bases, leaving 10 bases between them. CDR3 coding DNA: TGTGCCAGAAAGACAGCTTATAGCAATCAGCCCCAGCATTTT. Translating it yields CARKTAYSNQPQHF.

This chain connects TRBV9 to TRBJ2-3; D gene uncertain. Germline loops: CDR1 SGDLS, CDR2 YYNGEE. This CDR3 is 13 amino acids long. Between the trimmed V and J ends, which lost 0 bases and 4 bases, there was a span of 6 bases. The CDR3: CASSVAQPDTQYF. CDR3 bases: TGTGCCAGCAGCGTAGCTCAACCAGATACGCAGTATTTT.

The chain uses TRBV7-2 and TRBJ2-3; no clear D. From germline, CDR1 is SGHTA and CDR2 FQGNSA. Trimming took 5 bases from V and 5 from J, leaving 11 bases between them. The CDR3 is made up of 13 amino acids. DNA for the CDR3: TGTGCCAGCAGCCACACGCCGGGAGATACGCAGTATTTT. Residues: CASSHTPGDTQYF.

This chain connects TRBV10-1 to TRBJ2-3; maybe TRBD1 (6 bases). The CDR3 consists of 17 residues. From germline, CDR1 is WNHNN and CDR2 SYGVQD (reference sequence). Trimming shortened V by 6 bases and J by 4 bases, and 23 bases separated the two germline ends. Here the CDR3 reads CASSDLRQGLFPDTQYF. CDR3 nucleotide sequence: TGCGCCAGCAGCGACCTAAGGCAGGGGTTATTCCCAGATACGCAGTATTTT.

This sequence joins TRBV15 and TRBJ2-7, with D perhaps TRBD2 (6 bases). Germline V CDR1 and CDR2: LNHNV, YYDKDF (reference sequence). The ends were cut back, 0 bases at V and 6 bases at J, with 15 bases in the middle. This CDR3 has 15 residues. CDR3 sequence reads: CATSRDPGVAREQYF. CDR3 coding DNA: TGTGCCACCAGCAGAGATCCGGGGGTTGCGCGCGAGCAGTACTTC.

The rearrangement joins TRBV7-9 to TRBJ1-4; possible D gene TRBD1, 5 bases. V was trimmed by 2 bases and J by 5 bases, leaving 15 bases between them. CDR1 is SEHNR, CDR2 FQNEAQ, per germline (reference sequence). This CDR3 comprises 16 residues. CDR3 sequence reads: CASSLRRTGRNEKLFF. In DNA form, the CDR3 reads TGTGCCAGCAGCTTAAGGCGTACAGGCCGGAATGAAAAACTGTTTTTT.